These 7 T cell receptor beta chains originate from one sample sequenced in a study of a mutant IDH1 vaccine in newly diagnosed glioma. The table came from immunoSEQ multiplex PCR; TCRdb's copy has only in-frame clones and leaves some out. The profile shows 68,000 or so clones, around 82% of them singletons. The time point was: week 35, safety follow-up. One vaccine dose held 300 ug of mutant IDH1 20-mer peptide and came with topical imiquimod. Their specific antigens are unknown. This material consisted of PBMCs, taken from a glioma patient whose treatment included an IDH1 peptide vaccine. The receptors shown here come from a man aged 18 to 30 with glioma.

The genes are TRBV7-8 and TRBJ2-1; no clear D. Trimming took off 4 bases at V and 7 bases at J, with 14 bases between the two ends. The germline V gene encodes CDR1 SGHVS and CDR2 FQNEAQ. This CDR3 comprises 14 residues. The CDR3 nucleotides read TGTGCCAGCAGCTCCTCCCGGGTTGGGAATGAGCAGTTCTTC. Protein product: CASSSSRVGNEQFF.

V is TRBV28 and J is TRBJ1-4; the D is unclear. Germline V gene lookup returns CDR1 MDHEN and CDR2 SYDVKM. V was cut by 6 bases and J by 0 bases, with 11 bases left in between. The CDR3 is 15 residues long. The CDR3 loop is CASRLSGATNEKLFF. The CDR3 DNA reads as TGTGCCAGCAGGTTGTCAGGCGCAACTAATGAAAAACTGTTTTTT.

DNA for the CDR3: TGCGCCAGCAGCCAGGCCGGACACAGGAGCACAGATACGCAGTATTTT. Its translation: CASSQAGHRSTDTQYF. This chain links TRBV4-3 with TRBJ2-3, with D maybe TRBD1 (5 bases). Per the germline V gene, CDR1 is LGHNA and CDR2 is YSLEER. V gave up 3 bases and J gave up 0 bases, with 13 bases separating them. The CDR3 has 16 residues.

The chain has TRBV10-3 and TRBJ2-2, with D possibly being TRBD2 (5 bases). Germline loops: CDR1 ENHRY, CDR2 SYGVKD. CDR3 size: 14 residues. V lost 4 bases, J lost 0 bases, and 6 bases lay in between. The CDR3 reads CAISAGANTGELFF. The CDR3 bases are TGTGCCATCAGTGCCGGGGCGAACACCGGGGAGCTGTTTTTT.

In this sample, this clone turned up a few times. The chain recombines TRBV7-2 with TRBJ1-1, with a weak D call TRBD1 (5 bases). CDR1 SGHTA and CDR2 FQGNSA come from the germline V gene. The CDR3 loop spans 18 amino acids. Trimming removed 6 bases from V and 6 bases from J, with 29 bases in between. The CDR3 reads CASSPGPRVSWPEAEAFF. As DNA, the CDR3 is TGTGCCAGCAGTCCGGGACCGCGAGTCAGTTGGCCGGAGGCTGAAGCTTTCTTT.

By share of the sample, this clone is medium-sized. CDR3 nucleotide sequence: TGTGCCAGTAGTATCACGGGGTTCGATCAGCCCCAGCATTTT. This gives the protein CASSITGFDQPQHF. The V and J genes are TRBV19 and TRBJ1-5; D uncertain. This CDR3 has 14 residues. Trimming removed 3 bases from V and 5 bases from J, with 11 bases in between. Germline assignment: CDR1 LNHDA and CDR2 SQIVND (reference sequence).

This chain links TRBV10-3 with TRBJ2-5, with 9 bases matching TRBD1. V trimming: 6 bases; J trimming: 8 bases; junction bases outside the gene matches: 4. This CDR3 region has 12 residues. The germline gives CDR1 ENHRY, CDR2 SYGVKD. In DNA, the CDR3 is TGTGCCATCAGCAGACAGGGGGTAACCCAGTACTTC. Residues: CAISRQGVTQYF.